Each of the 22 T cell receptor beta chains below was sequenced from the same sample in a study of human T cells and chemical hapten exposure. This sample's time point: patch test 1, 2 weeks after DPC sensitization. Stated treatment: therapeutic diphenylcyclopropenone sensitization with weekly scalp DPC. TCRdb independently ran MiXCR on the RACE reads; one entry per CDR3 protein. Of 300,000 to 450,000 distinct CDR3 sequences listed, roughly 5% are singletons. This material consisted of whole blood, taken in connection with sensitization to the hapten diphenylcyclopropenone (DPC). These TCRs come from a woman aged 45-60 years with alopecia areata. Some clones in this sample may be carry-over from other donors' samples.

This clonotype showed up just a few times. This chain links TRBV3-1 with TRBJ1-2; no reliable D call. The germline gives CDR1 LGHDT, CDR2 YNNKEL (reference sequence). Trimming removed 1 base at V and 4 bases at J, with 7 bases between. The CDR3 runs 13 residues. CDR3 amino acids: CASSQANFYGYTF. In DNA, the CDR3 is TGTGCCAGCAGCCAAGCGAATTTCTATGGCTACACCTTC.

Many counts were recorded for this clonotype. The chain joins TRBV12-3 or TRBV12-4 to TRBJ2-3, with TRBD2 matching 12 bases. The V segment lost 4 bases and the J segment 4 bases; nucleotides outside the gene matches: 6. This CDR3 contains 16 residues. The CDR3 nucleotides are TGTGCCAGCAGTTCCTGGACTAGCGGGGAATCAGATACGCAGTATTTT. It translates to CASSSWTSGESDTQYF.

In this sample, this clonotype turned up many times. The chain links TRBV29-1 to TRBJ1-1; a weak D match, TRBD1 (5 bases). This CDR3 has 11 amino acids. Deletions cut 4 bases from V and 7 bases from J, with 10 bases between. From germline, CDR1 is SQVTM and CDR2 ANQGSEA. The CDR3: CSVAGGVEAFF. The CDR3 DNA reads TGCAGCGTTGCTGGGGGGGTTGAAGCTTTCTTT.

This chain links TRBV14 with TRBJ2-5, with TRBD2 matching 7 bases. From germline, CDR1 is SGHDN and CDR2 FVKESK. The junction had 6 bases not matched to a gene; V was cut back by 0 bases and J by 5 bases. The CDR3 has 15 residues. The CDR3 is CASSQERGTVETQYF. CDR3 bases: TGTGCCAGCAGCCAAGAGCGGGGGACGGTCGAGACCCAGTACTTC.

This clonotype was detected a few times. The V gene is TRBV6-2 or TRBV6-3, the J gene TRBJ1-1; D perhaps matches TRBD1 (6 bases). Trimming shortened V by 7 bases and J by 1 base, and 10 bases separated the two germline ends. This CDR3 is 13 amino acids long. Germline V gene data show CDR1 as MNHEY and CDR2 as SVGEGT. The CDR3 DNA reads as TGTGCCAGCACCGTGACAGGGAACACTGAAGCTTTCTTT. Residues: CASTVTGNTEAFF.

V gene TRBV4-3 combines with J gene TRBJ2-1, with 9 bases that match TRBD2. The germline CDR1 and CDR2 sequences are LGHNA and YSLEER. The CDR3 totals 15 residues. V shed 2 bases and J 4 bases; nucleotides not matched to a gene: 3. The CDR3 region is CASSQRLAGYNEQFF. The CDR3 nucleotides read TGCGCCAGCAGCCAAAGGCTAGCGGGGTACAATGAGCAGTTCTTC.

CDR3 residues: CSAWSAGVLETQYF. The CDR3 DNA follows: TGCAGTGCCTGGAGCGCGGGAGTGCTGGAGACCCAGTACTTC. This chain connects TRBV20-1 to TRBJ2-5, with TRBD2 matching over 7 bases. Germline loops: CDR1 DFQATT, CDR2 SNEGSKA (reference sequence). The CDR3 consists of 14 residues. V lost 6 bases and J lost 5; bases outside the gene matches: 12.

This clonotype came up a few times. This chain uses TRBV19 with TRBJ2-5, with 11 bases aligning to TRBD1. CDR1 is LNHDA, CDR2 SQIVND, per germline (reference sequence). The CDR3 loop spans 12 amino acids. Trimming at V came to 9 bases and at J to 6 bases, leaving 3 bases not matched to a gene. Written as DNA, the CDR3 is TGTGCCAGCGGGACAGGGGGGAAGACCCAGTACTTC. As protein: CASGTGGKTQYF. Based on the CDR3 plus reference TRBV19 and TRBJ2-5, the full variable domain is DGGITQSPKYLFRKEGQNVTLSCEQNLNHDAMYWYRQDPGQGLRLIYYSQIVNDFQKGDIAEGYSVSREKKESFPLTVTSAQKNPTAFYLCASGTGGKTQYFGPGTRLLVL.

In its sample, this clonotype was seen many times. The chain carries TRBV5-1 and TRBJ2-7; 8 nucleotides align to TRBD1. Germline V gene sequence: CDR1 SGHRS, CDR2 YFSETQ. The CDR3 has 14 amino acids. After removal of 1 base from V and 3 bases from J, the junction contained 3 bases not matched to a gene. The CDR3 DNA is TGCGCCAGCAGCTTGACAGGGGGTATCTACGAGCAGTACTTC. Translation: CASSLTGGIYEQYF.

V and J are TRBV5-1 and TRBJ2-3; no definite D call. The germline CDR1 and CDR2 sequences are SGHRS and YFSETQ. V shed 0 bases and J shed 6 bases, with 14 bases lying between them. The CDR3 has 15 residues. The CDR3 DNA is TGCGCCAGCAGCTTGGACGGCAAAGGATCCGATACGCAGTATTTT. It is translated as CASSLDGKGSDTQYF. Complete variable domain (other parts from reference TRBV5-1 and TRBJ2-3): KAGVTQTPRYLIKTRGQQVTLSCSPISGHRSVSWYQQTPGQGLQFLFEYFSETQRNKGNFPGRFSGRQFSNSRSEMNVSTLELGDSALYLCASSLDGKGSDTQYFGPGTRLTVL.

Ten or more counts support this clonotype. The V and J genes are TRBV18 and TRBJ1-2, with a weak D call TRBD1 (6 bases). V lost 6 bases, J lost 0 bases, and 26 bases lay in between. CDR1 and CDR2 (germline): KGHSH, LQKENI. The CDR3 is 19 amino acids. The CDR3 here is CASSSGGGRGLPSNYGYTF. The CDR3 DNA reads TGTGCCAGCTCCTCGGGCGGAGGCAGGGGCCTACCCTCTAACTATGGCTACACCTTC.

The rearrangement uses TRBV7-2 and TRBJ2-3; tentative D call: TRBD2 (6 bases). CDR3 length: 13 amino acids. V was shortened by 4 bases and J by 11 bases, with 16 bases between the two germline ends. CDR1 and CDR2 (germline): SGHTA, FQGNSA. Written as DNA, the CDR3 is TGTGCCAGCAGCTCCCTTACTTTGGGGGGGCAGTATTTT. Its protein is CASSSLTLGGQYF.

The chain has TRBV6-4 and TRBJ2-7; D is undetermined. The germline CDR1 and CDR2 sequences are MRHNA and SNTAGT. The CDR3 loop spans 15 amino acids. Trimming removed 2 bases at V and 1 base at J, with 12 bases between. This chain's CDR3 is CASSDRRGVSYEQYF. In nucleotides, the CDR3 is TGTGCCAGCAGTGACCGGCGCGGAGTGTCCTACGAGCAGTACTTC.

The chain joins TRBV6-1 to TRBJ2-2, with D possibly being TRBD1 (5 bases). CDR1 and CDR2 (germline): MNHNS, SASEGT. Trimming pared 1 base from V and 2 bases from J, leaving 11 bases between. The CDR3 runs to 16 residues. CDR3 coding DNA: TGTGCCAGCAGTGAAGTTCCAGGGCTTAACACCGGGGAGCTGTTTTTT. Translation: CASSEVPGLNTGELFF.

This clonotype was counted many times. V is TRBV12-3 or TRBV12-4 and J is TRBJ2-1; TRBD2 might be the D (7 bases). The CDR3 loop spans 15 amino acids. V was cut by 2 bases and J by 9 bases, with 17 bases left in between. The chain's CDR3 is CASSLRTRGAGEQFF. CDR3 nucleotides: TGTGCCAGCAGTTTACGGACTAGGGGGGCGGGTGAGCAGTTCTTC.

Many counts were recorded for this clonotype. This chain joins TRBV20-1 and TRBJ1-4, with D tentatively TRBD1 (5 bases). CDR1 is DFQATT, CDR2 SNEGSKA, per germline (reference sequence). Deletions cut 3 bases from V and 7 bases from J, with 15 bases between. CDR3 length: 14 amino acids. CDR3 in DNA: TGCAGTGCTAGTTTGGGACCTCCCGGTGAAAAACTGTTTTTT. It encodes CSASLGPPGEKLFF.

This clonotype came up a few times. The rearrangement links TRBV10-3 to TRBJ2-3; weak D call: TRBD2 (5 bases). The CDR3 spans 14 residues. V was trimmed by 4 bases and J by 4 bases, leaving 12 bases between them. The germline CDR1 and CDR2 sequences are ENHRY and SYGVKD. The CDR3 is CAISVGDAADTQYF. CDR3 nucleotide sequence: TGTGCCATCAGTGTCGGGGATGCGGCAGATACGCAGTATTTT.

This clonotype was seen ten or more times. This rearrangement joins TRBV12-3 or TRBV12-4 to TRBJ1-6; D might be TRBD1 (5 bases). V was pared by 6 bases and J by 4 bases, with 13 bases between. The CDR3 is 15 amino acids. The CDR3 here is CASSPTASYNSPLHF. Written as DNA, the CDR3 is TGTGCCAGCAGCCCGACAGCCTCTTATAATTCACCCCTCCACTTT.

In DNA form, the CDR3 reads TGTGCCAGCAGCTGGGGGGGACTCTCAGGCGATACGCAGTATTTT. The encoded protein is CASSWGGLSGDTQYF. The rearrangement uses TRBV7-8 and TRBJ2-3; 7 nucleotides match TRBD2. V trimming: 4 bases; J trimming: 6 bases; junction bases outside the gene matches: 10. Germline values: CDR1 SGHVS, CDR2 FQNEAQ. The CDR3 has 15 amino acids.

The gene calls are TRBV18 and TRBJ2-6; weak D call: TRBD1 (6 bases). This CDR3 comprises 17 residues. The V end was cut by 4 bases, the J end by 4 bases, with 17 bases between. CDR1 KGHSH and CDR2 LQKENI come from the germline V gene. The DNA of the CDR3 is TGTGCCAGCTCACTAGGGTCCCCAGGGACAGGGGCCAACGTCCTGACTTTC. This gives the protein CASSLGSPGTGANVLTF.

The chain couples TRBV20-1 to TRBJ2-1; D perhaps matches TRBD2 (6 bases). Trimming removed 4 bases from V and 8 bases from J, with 18 bases in between. The CDR3 is made up of 14 amino acids. Per the germline V gene, CDR1 is DFQATT and CDR2 is SNEGSKA (reference sequence). The CDR3 DNA is TGCAGTGCTACCCGGCCCGGCGGGACCGATGAGCAGTTCTTC. Translation: CSATRPGGTDEQFF.

This clonotype was detected ten times or more. The chain recombines TRBV6-2 or TRBV6-3 with TRBJ1-1; D remains ambiguous. The CDR3 length is 13 residues. From germline, CDR1 is MNHEY and CDR2 SVGEGT. V lost 6 bases and J 2 bases, leaving 10 bases between the germline ends. In nucleotides, the CDR3 is TGTGCCAGCAGATACATGATCAACACTGAAGCTTTCTTT. It translates to CASRYMINTEAFF.